This T cell receptor beta chain was recorded in a study of regulatory T cells in long-lasting Graves disease. Study summary: Less than 3 months of antithyroid drugs had been taken by newly diagnosed Graves' patients.

Time point reported: newly diagnosed GD, antithyroid drugs for less than 3 months. Scientists built the TCR library using RNA that was extracted from PBMCs. The CDR3 extends over 17 amino acids. V was pared by 1 base and J by 0 bases, with 17 bases between. Germline loops: CDR1 SGHRS, CDR2 YFSETQ. This clonotype has more than one count but fewer than ten. Antigen unknown. CDR3-region Arm-PCR and iRepertoire HTBI primers produced the TCR beta libraries. TCRdb passed the multiplex PCR reads through MiXCR, listing each CDR3 protein once. The sample contains under 800,000 distinct CDR3 sequences, 16% of which appear only once. Findings and limits, study-wide: Persistent Graves' patients showed less TCR diversity than newly diagnosed patients showed.

The sample was also linked to a second study, of T cells in Graves' hyperthyroidism and ophthalmopathy. That paper adds: The HTBI primer set was used in a first-round RT-PCR of the TCR CDR3.

The chain couples TRBV5-1 to TRBJ2-7; a weak D match, TRBD1 (5 bases). This sequence was found in a woman aged 25 to 39 with Graves disease. Material: peripheral blood mononuclear cells (PBMCs), obtained at new diagnosis, from a patient treated with antithyroid drugs. CDR3: CASSLLGTGRYSYEQYF. The CDR3 region has the DNA TGCGCCAGCAGCTTGTTAGGTACAGGCCGTTACTCCTACGAGCAGTACTTC. Supplemented by reference TRBV5-1 and TRBJ2-7, the full variable domain reads KAGVTQTPRYLIKTRGQQVTLSCSPISGHRSVSWYQQTPGQGLQFLFEYFSETQRNKGNFPGRFSGRQFSNSRSEMNVSTLELGDSALYLCASSLLGTGRYSYEQYFGPGTRLTVT.